The entry below describes one T cell receptor (beta chain). Clones were sequenced by immunoSEQ multiplex PCR, and TCRdb holds only the in-frame ones, with some missing. The profile shows approximately 70,000 clones, about 80% of them singletons. This record belongs to a study of blood T cell repertoires in COVID-19. Germline loops: CDR1 MDHEN, CDR2 SYDVKM. This CDR3 spans 14 amino acids. V was cut by 2 bases and J by 3 bases, with 10 bases left in between. The clonotype was recovered from a man aged 55 to 70 with active or convalescent COVID-19. J is TRBJ1-2 and V is TRBV28; D is unresolved. Sequenced input: peripheral blood. The CDR3 DNA sequence: TGTGCCAGCAGTTTAGCCCTACTATACTATGGCTACACCTTC. Translating gives CASSLALLYYGYTF.